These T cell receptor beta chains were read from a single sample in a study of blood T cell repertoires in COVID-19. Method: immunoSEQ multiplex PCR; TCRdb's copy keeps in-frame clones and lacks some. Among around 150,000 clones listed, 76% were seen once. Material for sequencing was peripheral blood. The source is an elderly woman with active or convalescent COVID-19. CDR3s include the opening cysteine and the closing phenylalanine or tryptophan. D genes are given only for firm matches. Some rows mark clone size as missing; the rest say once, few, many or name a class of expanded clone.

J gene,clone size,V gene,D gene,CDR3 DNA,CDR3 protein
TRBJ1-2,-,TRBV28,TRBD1,TGTGCCAGCAGTTTATTACAGGGGGCTGTCTTTGGCTACACCTTC,CASSLLQGAVFGYTF
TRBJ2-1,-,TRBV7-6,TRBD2,TGTGCCAGCAGCTTATCTAGCGGGGGACCAAGCTCCTACAATGAGCAGTTCTTC,CASSLSSGGPSSYNEQFF
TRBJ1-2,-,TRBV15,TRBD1,TGTGCCACCAGCAGAACAAGACCGGGACAGGGCGATACCTACTATGGCTACACCTTC,CATSRTRPGQGDTYYGYTF
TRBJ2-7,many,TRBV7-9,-,TGTGCCAGCAGCTCACAGGGGACTCCCAATAGGAAGTACTTC,CASSSQGTPNRKYF
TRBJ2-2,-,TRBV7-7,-,TGTGCTAGCAGCCCGTCGTCAGTGAACACCGGGGAGCTGTTTTTT,CASSPSSVNTGELFF
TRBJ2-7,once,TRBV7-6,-,TGTGCCAGCAGCTTAGGTGTCCAGGGCTACTACGAGCAGTACTTC,CASSLGVQGYYEQYF
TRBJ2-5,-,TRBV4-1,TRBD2,TGCGCCAGCAGCCAAACTAGCGGGAGGTACCAAGAGACCCAGTACTTC,CASSQTSGRYQETQYF
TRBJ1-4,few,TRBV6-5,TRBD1,TGTGCCAGCAGCCGCCGACAGGGTACGGAACTGTTTTTT,CASSRRQGTELFF
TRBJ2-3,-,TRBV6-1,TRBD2,TGTGCCAGCAGTGAAGGGAGGATAGCGGGGGGAGTTACAGATACGCAGTATTTT,CASSEGRIAGGVTDTQYF
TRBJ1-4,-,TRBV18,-,TGTGCCAGCTCACCGGTAGAGGATGAAAAACTGTTTTTT,CASSPVEDEKLFF
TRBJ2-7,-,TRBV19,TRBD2,TGTGCCAGTAGTACCCCTCGGACTAGAAGCTACGAGCAGTACTTC,CASSTPRTRSYEQYF
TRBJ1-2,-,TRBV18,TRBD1,TGTGCCAGCTCCCCCGGGACAGGGGTGATTGGCTACACCTTC,CASSPGTGVIGYTF
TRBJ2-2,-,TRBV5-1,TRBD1,TGCGCCAGCAGCTTAGGGTCCGGGACAGTAACCGGGGAGCTGTTTTTT,CASSLGSGTVTGELFF
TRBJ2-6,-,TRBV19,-,TGTGCCAGTAGTCTGGACAGCCCAAGACGCTCTGGGGCCAACGTCCTGACTTTC,CASSLDSPRRSGANVLTF
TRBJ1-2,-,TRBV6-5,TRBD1,TGTGCCAGCACCGACCCGGGACAGCTCTATGGCTACACCTTC,CASTDPGQLYGYTF
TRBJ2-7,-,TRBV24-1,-,TGTGCCACCAGTAGTAGCCGCGAGCAGTACTTC,CATSSSREQYF
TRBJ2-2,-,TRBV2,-,TGTGCCAGCAGTGACGGTAACACCGGGGAGCTGTTTTTT,CASSDGNTGELFF
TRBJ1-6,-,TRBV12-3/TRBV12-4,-,TGTGCCAGCAGCCAGGCTGGGGGACACCCCCTCCACTTT,CASSQAGGHPLHF
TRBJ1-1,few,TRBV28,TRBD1,TGTGCCAGCAGTCCGGGACAGCAGCGCAACACTGAAGCTTTCTTT,CASSPGQQRNTEAFF
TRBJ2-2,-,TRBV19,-,TGTGCCAGCGAGGGGGTCCCCTACACCGGGGAGCTGTTTTTT,CASEGVPYTGELFF
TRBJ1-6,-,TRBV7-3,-,TGTGCCAGCAGCGTAGGACACGGCGATTCACCCCTCCACTTT,CASSVGHGDSPLHF
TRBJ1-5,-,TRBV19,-,TGTGCCAGCACCCAAATCGGGGGTTATAGCAATCAGCCCCAGCATTTT,CASTQIGGYSNQPQHF
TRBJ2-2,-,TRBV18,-,TGTGCCAGCTCACCACAGGGGCGTAATACCGGGGAGCTGTTTTTT,CASSPQGRNTGELFF
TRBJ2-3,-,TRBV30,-,TGTGCCTGGAGGACAGGTTACAATCGAGATACGCAGTATTTT,CAWRTGYNRDTQYF
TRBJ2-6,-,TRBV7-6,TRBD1,TGTGCCAGCAGCTACGGGTGGGGACAGGGGGCCTCTGGGGCCAACGTCCTGACTTTC,CASSYGWGQGASGANVLTF
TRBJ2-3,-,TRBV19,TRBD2,TGTGCCAGTAGCAATCTAGCGGCGGCCCTTGCGCAGTATTTT,CASSNLAAALAQYF
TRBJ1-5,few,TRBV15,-,TGTGCCACCAGCAGAGATTTAGCGAATCAGCCCCAGCATTTT,CATSRDLANQPQHF
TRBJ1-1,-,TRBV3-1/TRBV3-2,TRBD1,TGTGCCAGCAGCCAGGACAGGGGTAGGAACACTGAAGCTTTCTTT,CASSQDRGRNTEAFF
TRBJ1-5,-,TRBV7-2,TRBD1,TGTGCCAGCAGCTTACATTTCAGGACAGGTGCGGGTCCCCAGCATTTT,CASSLHFRTGAGPQHF
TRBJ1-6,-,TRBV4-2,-,TGTGCCAGCAGCCAATCAAATTCACCCCTCCACTTT,CASSQSNSPLHF
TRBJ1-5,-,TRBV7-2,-,TGTGCCAGCAGCTTAGCGGGCAGCATGGGCAATCAGCCCCAGCATTTT,CASSLAGSMGNQPQHF
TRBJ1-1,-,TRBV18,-,TGTGCCAGCGCCAAGGGGATTATGAACACTGAAGCTTTCTTT,CASAKGIMNTEAFF
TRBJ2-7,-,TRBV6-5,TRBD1,TGTGCCAGCAGTTTCTGGACAGGGGCCTCCTACGAGCAGTACTTC,CASSFWTGASYEQYF
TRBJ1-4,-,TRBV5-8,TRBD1,TGTGCCAGCAGCTTTAGACAGGGGACAACTAATGAAAAACTGTTTTTT,CASSFRQGTTNEKLFF
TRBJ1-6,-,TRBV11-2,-,TGTGCCAGCGCGGGGAGCTCCTATAATTCACCCCTCCACTTT,CASAGSSYNSPLHF
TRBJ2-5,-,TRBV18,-,TGTGCCAGCTCACCCTTGGTAGTCCAAGAGACCCAGTACTTC,CASSPLVVQETQYF
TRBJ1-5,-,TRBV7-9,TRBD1,TGTGCCAGCAGCTTAGCAGGGGGCCCAAATCAGCCCCAGCATTTT,CASSLAGGPNQPQHF
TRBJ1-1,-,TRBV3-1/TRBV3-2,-,TGTGCCAGCAGCCAACGGAGATACACTGAAGCTTTCTTT,CASSQRRYTEAFF
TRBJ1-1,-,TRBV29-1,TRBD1,TGCAGCGTTGAATCCTTAACAGGGGTCACTGAAGCTTTCTTT,CSVESLTGVTEAFF
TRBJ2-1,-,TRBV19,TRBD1,TGTGCCAGTAGTTTAGGACAGGCCTACAATGAGCAGTTCTTC,CASSLGQAYNEQFF
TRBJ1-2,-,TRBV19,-,TGTGCCAGTAGTATCCCCGGACAGCTTAACTATGGCTACACCTTC,CASSIPGQLNYGYTF
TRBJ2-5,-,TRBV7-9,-,TGTGCCAGCAGCGTAGAACTTCAAGAGACCCAGTACTTC,CASSVELQETQYF
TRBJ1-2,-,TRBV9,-,TGTGCCAGCAGCCCCCGGGGAGGGGTGAACTATGGCTACACCTTC,CASSPRGGVNYGYTF
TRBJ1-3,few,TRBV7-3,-,TGTGCCAGCAGCTCCCAAGCGGGAAACACCATATATTTT,CASSSQAGNTIYF
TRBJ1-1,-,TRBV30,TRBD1,TGTGCCTGGAGCGGACAGGCTGAAGCTTTCTTT,CAWSGQAEAFF
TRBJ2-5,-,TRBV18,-,TGTGCCAGCTCACCAGGCAGTAGCACGGAGACCCAGTACTTC,CASSPGSSTETQYF